This TCR beta chain is from a study of T-cell memory formation after mild COVID-19. Overall study context: TCR clusters showed largely donor specificity.

The sample holds a few counts of this clonotype. TCRdb re-derived calls from the 5' RACE reads in MiXCR, one entry per CDR3 protein. The repertoire has just over 350,000 distinct CDR3 sequences, 13% to 15% of them found once; the top ten carry roughly 22%. Trimming shortened V by 4 bases and J by 0 bases, and 9 bases separated the two germline ends. Per the germline V gene, CDR1 is MGHRA and CDR2 is YSYEKL. The CDR3 spans 15 residues. This chain connects TRBV4-1 to TRBJ1-4; no clear D. The source of this sequence is a young man who had mild COVID-19 (a few samples of this study predate the infection). Cell type and time point are not known. Sequencing input: PBMCs or a T cell subset sorted from them (not recorded which). CDR3 coding DNA: TGCGCCAGCAGCCTGGAGGCTACAACTAATGAAAAACTGTTTTTT. It yields the protein CASSLEATTNEKLFF.